These 20 T cell receptor beta chains were sequenced from one sample in a study of blood T cells in healthy people across ages. Together with a sample-barcoded 5' primer, a J-beta primer mix was included in a second PCR lasting roughly 6 to 12 cycles. TCRdb ran MiXCR on the 5' RACE reads and lists one entry per CDR3 protein. The repertoire has about 1.7 million distinct CDR3 sequences, roughly 27% of them found once; the top ten carry 6.5% to 8.5%. The material sequenced was blood. The source of these receptors is a woman younger than 45 in good health.

This rearrangement joins TRBV7-7 to TRBJ2-5; TRBD2 agrees at 8 bases. The junction had 7 bases not matched to a gene; V was cut back by 5 bases and J by 5 bases. Looked up from germline, CDR1 is SSHAT and CDR2 is FNYEAQ (reference sequence). The CDR3 length is 14 residues. The CDR3 bases are TGTGCCAGCAGCCTTAGCGGGATTTGGGAGACCCAGTACTTC. Protein: CASSLSGIWETQYF.

The sample holds many counts of this clonotype. The chain carries TRBV12-3 or TRBV12-4 and TRBJ2-4, with D unresolved. The CDR3 runs to 15 residues. V lost 3 bases to trimming and J lost 3 bases, with 12 bases between them. CDR3 in amino acids: CASSLPGVGKNIQYF. The CDR3 region has the DNA TGTGCCAGCAGTTTGCCTGGCGTGGGCAAAAACATTCAGTACTTC.

The rearrangement joins TRBV2 to TRBJ2-1; D remains unclear. The CDR3 has 14 residues. V lost 2 bases, J lost 3 bases, and 8 bases lay in between. Germline V CDR1 and CDR2: SNHLY, FYNNEI. The CDR3 reads CASSEFKVYNEQFF. The CDR3 coding sequence is TGTGCCAGCAGTGAATTTAAGGTCTACAATGAGCAGTTCTTC.

In its sample, this clonotype was seen many times. The CDR3 region is CASSEGDYEQYF. The CDR3 region has the DNA TGTGCCAGCAGTGAAGGGGATTACGAGCAGTACTTC. The V gene is TRBV6-1, the J gene TRBJ2-7; D is undetermined. Trimming took off 1 base at V and 4 bases at J, with 5 bases between the two ends. The length of the CDR3 is 12 residues. CDR1 and CDR2 (germline): MNHNS, SASEGT.

The chain links TRBV2 to TRBJ2-7; 9 bases are shared with TRBD2. The CDR3 consists of 20 residues. V lost 3 bases to trimming and J lost 0 bases; unmatched junction nucleotides: 18. Germline loops: CDR1 SNHLY, CDR2 FYNNEI. The CDR3 nucleotides read TGTGCCAGCAGTGAGGGTTTTCACCTGCGACTAGCGGAGAGCTCCTACGAGCAGTACTTC. Translation: CASSEGFHLRLAESSYEQYF. Together with reference TRBV2 and TRBJ2-7, the CDR3 gives the full variable domain: EPEVTQTPSHQVTQMGQEVILRCVPISNHLYFYWYRQILGQKVEFLVSFYNNEISEKSEIFDDQFSVERPDGSNFTLKIRSTKLEDSAMYFCASSEGFHLRLAESSYEQYFGPGTRLTVT.

A few counts support this clonotype. The chain joins TRBV29-1 to TRBJ1-2; TRBD1 is a possible D gene (5 bases). Trimming left V 3 bases short and J 8 bases short, with 10 bases between. Germline CDR1 and CDR2: SQVTM and ANQGSEA. There are 11 residues in the CDR3. This CDR3 is CSVDSGGGYTF. For the CDR3, the DNA is TGCAGCGTTGATTCGGGGGGAGGCTACACCTTC.

This clonotype was counted many times. This chain joins TRBV20-1 and TRBJ1-2; the D gene is possibly TRBD1 (5 bases). The germline gives CDR1 DFQATT, CDR2 SNEGSKA (reference sequence). V shed 3 bases and J shed 0 bases, with 14 bases lying between them. The CDR3 contains 15 residues. The CDR3 region is CSARSRGTANYGYTF. The CDR3 DNA reads as TGCAGTGCTAGGAGTAGGGGTACGGCTAACTATGGCTACACCTTC.

This clonotype was seen a handful of times. The CDR3: CASSLYLRGAKDTQYF. CDR3 nucleotides: TGCGCCAGCAGCTTGTACTTGCGGGGGGCCAAGGATACGCAGTATTTT. The rearrangement links TRBV5-1 to TRBJ2-3; the match to TRBD2 covers 8 bases. The germline gives CDR1 SGHRS, CDR2 YFSETQ. The CDR3 sequence is 16 residues long. After removal of 1 base from V and 6 bases from J, the junction contained 10 bases not matched to a gene.

The V gene is TRBV20-1, the J gene TRBJ2-7; 14 nucleotides match TRBD2. J gave up 5 bases and V 5 bases, and 8 bases lay outside the gene matches. There are 15 residues in the CDR3. Germline V gene lookup returns CDR1 DFQATT and CDR2 SNEGSKA (reference sequence). CDR3 in DNA: TGCAGTGCTGCCGGGACTAGCGGGAGAGTAAACGAGCAGTACTTC. It codes for CSAAGTSGRVNEQYF.

The chain joins TRBV7-9 to TRBJ2-1; TRBD2 agrees at 13 bases. Germline V CDR1 and CDR2: SEHNR, FQNEAQ (reference sequence). This CDR3 has 18 amino acids. V gave up 5 bases and J gave up 8 bases; unmatched junction bases: 15. The DNA of the CDR3 is TGTGCCAGCAGCCCGCACGGGGGAGGACTAGCGGGAGTCGATGAGCAGTTCTTC. Translating it yields CASSPHGGGLAGVDEQFF.

This clonotype showed up many times. The gene calls are TRBV20-1 and TRBJ2-7; 8 nucleotides line up with TRBD2. Germline CDR1 is DFQATT and CDR2 is SNEGSKA (reference sequence). Losses at the gene ends were 3 bases for V and 5 bases for J; bases not matched to a gene: 6. The CDR3 is made up of 13 amino acids. CDR3 protein: CSASPAGENEQYF. The CDR3 DNA sequence: TGCAGTGCTAGTCCAGCGGGAGAGAACGAGCAGTACTTC.

Concerning this clonotype: This may be a read error: a much more frequent sequence differs by one nucleotide. The chain joins TRBV7-3 to TRBJ2-3; TRBD1 is a possible D gene (6 bases). Germline V gene lookup returns CDR1 SGHTA and CDR2 FQGTGA. This CDR3 is 15 amino acids long. The CDR3 DNA is TGTACCAGCGGCCAGGGGCCGTCTAGCACAGATACGCAGTATTTT. Protein product: CTSGQGPSSTDTQYF.

This clonotype turned up a few times. This chain links TRBV7-8 with TRBJ2-3; 12 bases match TRBD1. Germline trimming cut 0 bases from V and 0 bases from J; bases unmatched to any gene: 1. The germline CDR1 and CDR2 sequences are SGHVS and FQNEAQ. CDR3 size: 17 residues. This CDR3 reads CASSLAGTGGSTDTQYF. The CDR3 region has the DNA TGTGCCAGCAGCTTAGCGGGGACAGGGGGCAGCACAGATACGCAGTATTTT.

Note on this clonotype: A much larger clonotype is one base distant, so this may be a read error. The chain combines TRBV12-3 or TRBV12-4 with TRBJ2-5; no clear D gene. This CDR3 is 14 amino acids long. In DNA form, the CDR3 reads TGTGCCAGCAGCGAAAACCTGGTAGGAGAGATCCAGTACTTC. Its translation: CASSENLVGEIQYF.

This clonotype occurred a few times. The rearrangement links TRBV25-1 to TRBJ2-5, with a tentative D call TRBD2 (6 bases). The closer fit of TRBJ2-7 to the DNA end suggests the J call may be wrong. The CDR3 spans 14 residues. Germline V gene data show CDR1 as MGHDK and CDR2 as SYGVNS. CDR3 in DNA: TGTGCCAGCAGTGCCGGGACTCAAATATACGAGCAGTACTTC. It encodes CASSAGTQIYEQYF.

The chain has TRBV20-1 and TRBJ1-3, with D perhaps matching TRBD1 (6 bases). Trimming took 6 bases from V and 8 from J, leaving 20 bases between them. CDR1 and CDR2 from the germline V gene are DFQATT and SNEGSKA (reference sequence). The CDR3 consists of 14 residues. This CDR3 reads CSANSNRARDTIYF. Written as DNA, the CDR3 is TGCAGTGCAAACAGCAACAGGGCCAGGGACACCATATATTTT.

This clonotype has a single count. At one end the junction does not follow the germline gene, possibly because of a read error. The chain is built from TRBV12-3 or TRBV12-4 and TRBJ1-2, with D maybe TRBD1 (6 bases). The CDR3 length is 12 residues. The CDR3 spells CAISLSGDGYTF. DNA for the CDR3: TGTGCCATCAGTTTATCAGGGGATGGCTACACCTTC.

This clonotype was seen ten or more times. V gene TRBV10-3 combines with J gene TRBJ1-2, with D possibly matching TRBD1 (6 bases). V shed 6 bases and J shed 6 bases, with 14 bases lying between them. CDR1 and CDR2 from the germline V gene are ENHRY and SYGVKD. This CDR3 has 13 amino acids. The CDR3 nucleotides read TGTGCCATCAGAGAAGGGGGGGCGGATGGCTACACCTTC. It is translated as CAIREGGADGYTF.

Comment on this clonotype: With a much larger clone just one base away, this may be a read error. This rearrangement joins TRBV5-1 to TRBJ2-5; a possible D gene is TRBD2 (7 bases). Germline lookup yields CDR1 SGHRS and CDR2 YFSETQ. This CDR3 comprises 14 residues. V was trimmed by 7 bases and J by 11 bases, leaving 24 bases between them. The CDR3 reads CASGAGAYSNEQYF. The CDR3 DNA is TGCGCCAGCGGGGCGGGGGCCTATTCCAATGAGCAGTACTTC.

This clonotype was detected many times. The chain has TRBV12-3 or TRBV12-4 and TRBJ2-3; either TRBD1 or TRBD2 may supply D (5 bases each). Trimming left V 5 bases short and J 8 bases short, with 20 bases between. This CDR3 has 15 amino acids. The DNA for the CDR3 is TGTGCCAGCAGTCCTAGTCCTGAGGGGCGTAGTACGCAGTATTTT. Translation: CASSPSPEGRSTQYF.